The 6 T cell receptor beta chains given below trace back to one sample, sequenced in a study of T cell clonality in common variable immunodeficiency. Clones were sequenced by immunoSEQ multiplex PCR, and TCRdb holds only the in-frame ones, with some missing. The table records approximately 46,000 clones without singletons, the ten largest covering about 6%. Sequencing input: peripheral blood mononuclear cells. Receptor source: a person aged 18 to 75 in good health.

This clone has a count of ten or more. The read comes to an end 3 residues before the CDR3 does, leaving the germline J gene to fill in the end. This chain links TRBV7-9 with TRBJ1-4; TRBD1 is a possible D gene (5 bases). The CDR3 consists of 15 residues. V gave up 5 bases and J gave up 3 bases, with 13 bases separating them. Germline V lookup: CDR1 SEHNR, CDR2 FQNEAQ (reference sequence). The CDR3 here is CASSQAGGSNEKLFF. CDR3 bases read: TGTGCCAGCAGCCAGGCGGGGGGATCTAATGAAAAA. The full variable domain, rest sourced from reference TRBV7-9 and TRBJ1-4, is DTGVSQNPRHKITKRGQNVTFRCDPISEHNRLYWYRQTLGQGPEFLTYFQNEAQLEKSRLLSDRFSAERPKGSFSTLEIQRTEQGDSAMYLCASSQAGGSNEKLFFGSGTQLSVL.

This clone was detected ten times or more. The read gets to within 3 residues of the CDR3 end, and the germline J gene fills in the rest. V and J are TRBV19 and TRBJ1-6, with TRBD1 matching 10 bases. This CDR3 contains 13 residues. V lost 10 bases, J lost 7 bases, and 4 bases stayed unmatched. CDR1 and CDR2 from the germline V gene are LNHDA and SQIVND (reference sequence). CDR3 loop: CATEGQGNSPLHF. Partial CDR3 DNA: TGTGCCACCGAGGGACAGGGGAATTCACCC.

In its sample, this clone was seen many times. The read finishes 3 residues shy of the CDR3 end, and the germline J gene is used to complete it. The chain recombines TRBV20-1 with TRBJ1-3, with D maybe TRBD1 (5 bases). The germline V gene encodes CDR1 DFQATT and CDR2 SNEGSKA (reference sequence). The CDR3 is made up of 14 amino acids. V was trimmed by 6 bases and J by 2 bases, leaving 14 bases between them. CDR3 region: CSAGGDLTGNTIYF. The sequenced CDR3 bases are TGCAGTGCGGGGGGGGACTTGACTGGAAACACC.

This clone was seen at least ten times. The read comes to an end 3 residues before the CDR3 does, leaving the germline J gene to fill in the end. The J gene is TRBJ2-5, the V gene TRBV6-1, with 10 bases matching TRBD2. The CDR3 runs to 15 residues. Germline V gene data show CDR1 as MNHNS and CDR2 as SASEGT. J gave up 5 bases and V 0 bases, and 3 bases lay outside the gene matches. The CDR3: CASSEASGGPETQYF. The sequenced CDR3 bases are TGTGCCAGCAGTGAAGCTAGCGGGGGGCCGGAGACC.

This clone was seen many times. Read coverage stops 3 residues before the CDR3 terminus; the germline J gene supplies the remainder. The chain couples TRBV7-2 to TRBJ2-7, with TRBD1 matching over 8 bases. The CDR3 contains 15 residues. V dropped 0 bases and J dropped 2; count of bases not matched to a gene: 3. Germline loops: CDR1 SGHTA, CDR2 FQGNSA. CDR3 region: CASSLALGQAYEQYF. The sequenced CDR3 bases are TGTGCCAGCAGCTTAGCGTTGGGACAGGCCTACGAG.

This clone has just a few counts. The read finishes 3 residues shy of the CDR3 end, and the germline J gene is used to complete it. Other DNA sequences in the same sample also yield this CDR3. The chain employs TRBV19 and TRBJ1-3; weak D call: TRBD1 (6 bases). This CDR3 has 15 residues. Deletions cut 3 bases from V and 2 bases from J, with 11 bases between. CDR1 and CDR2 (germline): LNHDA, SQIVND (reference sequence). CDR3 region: CASSMNREPGNTIYF. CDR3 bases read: TGTGCCAGTAGTATGAACAGGGAACCTGGAAACACC.